Listed here is a single TCR beta chain. This specimen belongs to a study of blood T cell repertoires in COVID-19. Here immunoSEQ multiplex PCR was the method, and the copy in TCRdb shows in-frame clones only, minus some. The sample yields over 200,000 clones, roughly 81% seen once. The V end was cut by 1 base, the J end by 7 bases, with 12 bases between. The CDR3 runs 14 residues. Germline CDR1 is SGHRS and CDR2 is YFSETQ. The sequencing sample was made of peripheral blood. This chain links TRBV5-1 with TRBJ2-1; possibly TRBD2 for D (5 bases). The sequence was obtained from a woman between 45 and 65 years old with active or convalescent COVID-19. CDR3 loop: CASSLILVTNEQFF. The DNA for the CDR3 is TGCGCCAGCAGCTTGATACTAGTAACGAATGAGCAGTTCTTC.